This T cell receptor beta chain derives from a study of T cells in Graves' hyperthyroidism and ophthalmopathy (dated by TCRdb to the late 2010s). Notes on the research overall: Peripheral blood was collected at initial diagnosis, before any treatment. Following sampling, methimazole starting at 30 mg daily was given to hyperthyroidism patients, and high-dose intravenous methylprednisolone was given to ophthalmopathy patients. Whether ophthalmopathy could be predicted prospectively was tested in an independent validation cohort made up of approximately 19 hyperthyroidism patients plus 17 patients who later progressed to ophthalmopathy. The study also compared thyroid tissue and blood T-cell repertoires from several Graves' hyperthyroidism patients. To identify TCR V-J signatures that set the groups apart, the researchers used a discovery cohort of 100 patients, made up of under 50 with Graves' ophthalmopathy and some 55 with stable Graves' hyperthyroidism. The roughly 94 discovery patients were randomly divided into training and test sets at a 7:3 ratio. TCR Vbeta CDR3 sequencing of approximately 140 peripheral blood samples (43 ophthalmopathy, 75 hyperthyroidism and approximately 17 progressor patients) is reported in the paper. The investigation overall reported the following: In validation, progression to ophthalmopathy was predicted by the model with 70.59% sensitivity and 72% to 80% specificity, a median of around 5.9 months before onset. Most expanded thyroid clonotypes (frequency above 0.001) were also found in blood, which suggests that blood repertoires may mirror thyroid immune responses. In cross-validation, a model built on a 13 V-J signature told ophthalmopathy apart from stable hyperthyroidism with over 85% sensitivity and roughly 82% specificity, and in testing the same model reached 80%/75%. No statistical method was used to fix the sample size in advance, and group allocation was not hidden from the investigators.

In its sample, this clonotype was seen many times. Its antigen specificity is not known. There are no base qualities to consult, and no much larger clone falls within one base. A patient counted as having stable Graves' hyperthyroidism if no progression to ophthalmopathy occurred over 18 months of follow-up. Hyperthyroidism patients were aged 18 to 65 years and newly diagnosed, with disease duration of less than 2 months. Exclusion was applied to patients with uncontrolled infections, other autoimmune diseases, pregnancy or lactation. Diagnoses were established on the basis of clinical symptoms, serum thyroxine and TRAb, thyroid ultrasound, and orbital computed tomography. PBMCs were separated from roughly 10 ml of fresh peripheral blood using Ficoll-Paque density gradient centrifugation. Total RNA was extracted using Trizol reagent, and RNA quality was assessed on an Agilent 2100 Bioanalyzer. V is pared back by 5 bases and J by 5 bases, with 12 bases lying between the germline termini. Reading from cysteine to phenylalanine, the CDR3 counts 13 amino acids. Just CDR3 DNA is preserved here, 39 bases in frame from base 1. Sequences SNHLY (CDR1) and FYNNEI (CDR2) are obtained from the germline V gene.

TCR beta CDR3 regions were amplified from RNA transcripts. The first round of RT-PCR for the TCR CDR3 was performed with the HTBI primer set and the Qiagen OneStep RT-PCR kit. Libraries were constructed in a second round of multiplex PCR, after which size selection and purification were carried out. Paired-end sequencing of the libraries was performed with 100 bp reads on an Illumina HiSeq2000. Processing in the source paper ran as follows. Raw data were processed with SOAPnuke, discarding reads with adapters, uncalled bases, mean Phred below 15, or no exact constant-primer or identifier match. High-quality paired reads were merged using COPE v1.2.5, and each unique nucleotide sequence was defined as a clonotype. MiTCR v1.1 was used to align the clonotypes against IMGT TRBV, TRBD and TRBJ reference segments. Only V-J combinations with frequency above 0.0001, covering 99.2% of repertoires, were analysed. The TCS score was defined as F50 (clonal expansion) divided by E x V (chaos), with BLOSUM62-based TCRdist calculated between CDR3 peptides within each V-J. Welch's t-statistics and random forest reduced 500 to 650 V-J features to some 14, which were used in a naive Bayes classifier (R e1071). Thyroid-blood repertoire similarity was quantified with the Morisita-Horn index. TCRdb cleaned the public reads at Q25 with fastp, built clones with MiXCR and kept in-frame beta chains. Records with the same CDR3 protein are collapsed into one entry carrying the most frequent genes and DNA. The V and J calls come from TCRdb's annotation, not from the publication. The sample includes 600,000 to 800,000 distinct CDR3 sequences, with over 35% observed a single time. The ten most abundant clones make up around 32% of the sample.

Sequenced input: blood. The chain joins TRBV2 to TRBJ1-1, and perhaps TRBD1 as D gene, on 6 matching bases. The sequence derives from a woman in her thirties or forties with Graves' hyperthyroidism. The CDR3 amino acid sequence is: CASSPAGATEAFF. The nucleotide sequence reads TGTGCCAGCAGTCCTGCAGGGGCTACTGAAGCTTTCTTT. Here the CDR3 is joined to the reference TRBV2 and TRBJ1-1 genes, and the full variable domain is: EPEVTQTPSHQVTQMGQEVILRCVPISNHLYFYWYRQILGQKVEFLVSFYNNEISEKSEIFDDQFSVERPDGSNFTLKIRSTKLEDSAMYFCASSPAGATEAFFGQGTRLTVV.